This TCR beta chain originates from a study of T cells in localized non-small cell lung cancer (dated by TCRdb to the early 2020s). Broadly, across the study: T cell repertoires of 200 to 300 early-stage NSCLC patients were analyzed, with tumors being compared against uninvolved tumor-adjacent lungs. NSCLC patients had a mean age of approximately 66 years, and around 130 were male and 85 to 110 female. The cohort comprised around 250 treatment-naïve NSCLC patients with resected, localized lung tumors. Paper-wide results and their limitations: Uninvolved tumor-adjacent lung showed the highest T cell clonality, higher than tumor, which suggests more focused antigenic responses in the adjacent lung. Of the top 100 tumor clones, a median of approximately 60 were detected in paired uninvolved adjacent lung; approximately 28 were also among that lung's top 100. Multi-region tumor sequencing was not performed, so intratumor heterogeneity could not be excluded. Because the study design was exploratory, TCR variables were selected using unadjusted p-values without false-discovery rate correction. Longer overall survival was associated with higher blood T cell density, whereas shorter survival was associated with higher adjacent-lung clonality.

Two independent pathologists confirmed that the uninvolved adjacent lung, which was taken at least 2 cm from the tumor margin, was free of atypia. At diagnosis, tumor, uninvolved tumor-adjacent lung and peripheral blood were collected and then preserved as a mix of FFPE and fresh-frozen material. The immunoSEQ Assay was used to sequence TCR beta CDR3 regions from DNA. The original methods were these. To compute T cell density, TCR beta template counts were normalized to usable DNA, which was estimated by amplifying housekeeping genes. Richness was estimated using the preseqR package, with extrapolation to 400,000 templates for PBMC samples and to 120,000 templates for tissue samples. Clonality was taken to be one minus Pielou's evenness. Differential abundance testing on productive amino-acid clonotypes, with a minimum total count of 5 and an alpha of 0.1, was used to identify tissue-enriched TCRs. The Jaccard Index and the Morisita Overlap Index were used to measure repertoire overlap between compartments. GLIPH grouped TCR beta CDR3s together with public tetramer-defined viral CDR3s, and a viral motif had to include at least three viral sequences and also show V-gene enrichment. The clones in this table, taken by TCRdb from immuneACCESS, are in-frame only. Not every clone is retained; where verified, under half of the shortfall comes from an unresolved V gene, and the cause of the rest is unknown. Clone size and V and J calls were adopted from that table, with D and trimming inferred from the DNA. The sample table contains approximately 2,200 clones; only one count was recorded for under 30% of them. The ten top clones hold over 25% of the sample.

Remarks on this clone: No antigen is known for it. Base qualities are not provided; no much larger clone lies one nucleotide away.

Source: normal lung tissue next to the tumor, taken before any cancer treatment. The receptor's source is a man aged 40 to 69 with stage I lung adenocarcinoma.

The DNA sequence follows: TGTGCCAGCAGCACGAGGGACGGGAAGACCGGGGAGCTGTTTTTT. This translates into CASSTRDGKTGELFF. The rearranged chain carries TRBV11-3 and TRBJ2-2; the D region may be TRBD1 or TRBD2, each matching 5 bases equally. Including cysteine and phenylalanine, the CDR3 has 15 amino acids. Only the CDR3 portion is preserved as DNA: 45 bases, with reading frame beginning at the first base. CDR1 and CDR2 are drawn from the germline V gene: SGHNT, YENEEA. Cut back by 5 bases and 5 bases, the V and J ends lie 15 bases apart.